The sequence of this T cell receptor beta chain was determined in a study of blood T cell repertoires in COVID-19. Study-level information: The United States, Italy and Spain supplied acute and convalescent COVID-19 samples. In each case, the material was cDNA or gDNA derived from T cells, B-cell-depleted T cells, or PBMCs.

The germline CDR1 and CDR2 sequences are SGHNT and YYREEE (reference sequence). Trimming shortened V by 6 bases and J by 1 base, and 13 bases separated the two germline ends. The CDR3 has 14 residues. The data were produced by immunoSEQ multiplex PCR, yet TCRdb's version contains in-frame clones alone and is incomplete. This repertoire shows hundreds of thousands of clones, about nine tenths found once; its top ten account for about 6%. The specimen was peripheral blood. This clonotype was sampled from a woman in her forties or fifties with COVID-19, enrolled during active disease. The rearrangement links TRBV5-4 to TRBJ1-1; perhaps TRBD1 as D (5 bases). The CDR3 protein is CASTLRGGNTEAFF. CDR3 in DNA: TGTGCCAGCACCCTACGGGGGGGGAACACTGAAGCTTTCTTT.